The 27 T cell receptor beta chains presented below share a single source sample, sequenced in a study of T-cell reconstitution after alpha-beta-depleted transplantation in children. Library preparation (for TCRbeta) was performed with unique molecular identifiers. TCRdb re-derived calls from the PCR reads in MiXCR, one entry per CDR3 protein. The profile shows some 460,000 distinct CDR3 sequences, 15% to 20% of them singletons. Material: PBMCs, mostly from graft donor cells, obtained 360 days after TCRalphabeta/CD19-depleted stem cell transplant. These receptor sequences come from a boy under two years old who had a stem cell transplant for Wiskott-Aldrich syndrome, so the T cells may come from the graft donor.

This rearrangement joins TRBV13 to TRBJ2-7; TRBD1 matches 8 bases. Germline V CDR1 and CDR2: PRHDT, FYEKMQ (reference sequence). This CDR3 comprises 14 residues. The V and J ends lost 5 bases and 1 base, in that order; junction bases with no gene match: 4. This CDR3 is CASSLYRGSYEQYF. The CDR3 DNA reads TGTGCCAGCAGCCTTTACAGGGGGTCCTACGAGCAGTACTTC.

This clonotype was seen only a few times. This chain joins TRBV10-3 and TRBJ2-3, with 7 nucleotides matching TRBD1. V was pared by 4 bases and J by 5 bases, with 12 bases of the junction left unmatched. The germline V gene has CDR1 ENHRY and CDR2 SYGVKD. The CDR3 is made up of 16 amino acids. The CDR3 coding sequence is TGTGCCATCAGTGTAGGGCCCGACAGGGATGGAGATACGCAGTATTTT. This gives the protein CAISVGPDRDGDTQYF.

The table lists this clonotype with many counts. Here the CDR3 DNA reads TGTGCCAGCAGTACACTGGACAGGGGAGGGGAGACCCAGTACTTC. Encoded protein: CASSTLDRGGETQYF. The gene calls are TRBV12-3 or TRBV12-4 and TRBJ2-5; 9 bases are a match to TRBD1. The CDR3 is 15 amino acids. V lost 5 bases and J lost 5; bases outside the gene matches: 9.

On this clonotype itself: One end of the junction does not line up with germline, which may come from a read error. The rearrangement uses TRBV12-3 or TRBV12-4 and TRBJ2-3; D is uncertain. The CDR3 has 14 amino acids. CDR3 bases: TGTGCCAGCAGTCCGAGATATAGCACAGATACGCAGTACTTT. Its protein is CASSPRYSTDTQYF.

This clonotype has a handful of counts. V and J are TRBV9 and TRBJ2-6; no clear D. CDR3 size: 15 residues. Trimming removed 0 bases at V and 3 bases at J, with 7 bases between. Germline CDR1 reads SGDLS; CDR2 reads YYNGEE. CDR3 bases: TGTGCCAGCAGCGTAGCGGGTTATGGGGCCAACGTCCTGACTTTC. Translated, it gives CASSVAGYGANVLTF.

The table lists this clonotype with a few counts. J is TRBJ2-3 and V is TRBV2; D uncertain. The CDR3 contains 13 residues. V dropped 1 base and J dropped 5 bases, with 7 bases sitting between them. Germline V lookup: CDR1 SNHLY, CDR2 FYNNEI. The CDR3 nucleotides are TGTGCCAGCAGTGAAGGGGTGGGAGATACGCAGTATTTT. This gives the protein CASSEGVGDTQYF. The whole variable domain, remainder taken from reference TRBV2 and TRBJ2-3, is EPEVTQTPSHQVTQMGQEVILRCVPISNHLYFYWYRQILGQKVEFLVSFYNNEISEKSEIFDDQFSVERPDGSNFTLKIRSTKLEDSAMYFCASSEGVGDTQYFGPGTRLTVL.

This clonotype has only a few counts. V and J are TRBV10-3 and TRBJ2-7, with 7 positions matching TRBD1. The V segment lost 3 bases and the J segment 0 bases; nucleotides outside the gene matches: 8. CDR1 ENHRY and CDR2 SYGVKD come from the germline V gene. This CDR3 comprises 16 residues. CDR3: CAISEPTGAFSYEQYF. The CDR3 DNA follows: TGTGCCATCAGTGAACCCACAGGGGCGTTCTCCTACGAGCAGTACTTC.

This clonotype was seen more than once but under ten times. The V and J genes are TRBV9 and TRBJ2-2, with a weak D call TRBD2 (5 bases). Germline lookup yields CDR1 SGDLS and CDR2 YYNGEE. V lost 7 bases, J lost 2 bases, and 12 bases lay in between. The CDR3 has 14 amino acids. The CDR3 sequence: CASQRAPNTGELFF. The CDR3 DNA sequence: TGTGCCAGCCAGAGGGCACCTAACACCGGGGAGCTGTTTTTT.

The gene calls are TRBV6-2 or TRBV6-3 and TRBJ1-2; D is uncertain. CDR1 MNHEY and CDR2 SVGEGT come from the germline V gene. This CDR3 spans 12 amino acids. V lost 8 bases to trimming and J lost 3 bases, with 10 bases between them. This CDR3 reads CASGDNYYGYTF. In DNA form, the CDR3 reads TGTGCCAGCGGAGACAACTACTATGGCTACACCTTC.

The chain carries TRBV7-9 and TRBJ1-1; no definite D call. Deletions cut 1 base from V and 9 bases from J, with 12 bases between. From germline, CDR1 is SEHNR and CDR2 FQNEAQ (reference sequence). The CDR3 spans 13 residues. The CDR3 DNA reads TGTGCCAGCAGCTTAGACATCCGAGGGAAAGCTTTCTTT. Translating it yields CASSLDIRGKAFF.

This chain uses TRBV24-1 with TRBJ2-7; D not resolved. This CDR3 spans 11 amino acids. V was pared by 4 bases and J by 6 bases, with 6 bases between. Per germline, CDR1 KGHDR and CDR2 SFDVKD. In nucleotides, the CDR3 is TGTGCCACCAGTGACACGCGCGAGCAGTACTTC. This sequence encodes CATSDTREQYF.

This chain uses TRBV28 with TRBJ2-3; D perhaps matches TRBD1 (5 bases). This CDR3 has 17 amino acids. Germline CDR1 MDHEN, CDR2 SYDVKM. The V gene lost 2 bases and the J gene lost 1 base, with 16 bases spanning the gap. This CDR3 reads CASSLRQFRRGTDTQYF. In DNA, the CDR3 is TGTGCCAGCAGTTTACGACAGTTCCGACGGGGCACAGATACGCAGTATTTT.

The chain employs TRBV4-3 and TRBJ2-7; 11 nucleotides line up with TRBD2. Germline CDR1 reads LGHNA; CDR2 reads YSLEER. Trimming removed 0 bases from V and 3 bases from J; junction bases left unmatched: 7. This CDR3 has 17 residues. Here the CDR3 reads CASSQDPMTSGVYEQYF. The CDR3 DNA is TGCGCCAGCAGCCAAGATCCCATGACTAGCGGGGTCTACGAGCAGTACTTC.

This clonotype was detected many times. This chain uses TRBV20-1 with TRBJ2-1; D gene ambiguous. The CDR3 length is 13 residues. CDR1 and CDR2 (germline): DFQATT, SNEGSKA (reference sequence). The V end was cut by 0 bases, the J end by 9 bases, with 12 bases between. Here the CDR3 DNA reads TGCAGTGCTAGAGAGGTTCTGTGGGGTGAGCAGTTCTTC. It codes for CSAREVLWGEQFF.

The sample holds a few counts of this clonotype. The chain carries TRBV30 and TRBJ2-5, with 10 bases fitting TRBD1. V shed 1 base and J 6 bases; nucleotides not matched to a gene: 5. This CDR3 has 14 amino acids. CDR1 GTSNPN and CDR2 SVGIG come from the germline V gene (reference sequence). The CDR3 bases are TGTGCCTGGAGTGCCGGGACAGGGGCTAAGACCCAGTACTTC. Translating it yields CAWSAGTGAKTQYF.

This clonotype was seen ten or more times. The rearrangement joins TRBV7-9 to TRBJ2-5; 8 bases agree with TRBD1. Germline V gene data show CDR1 as SEHNR and CDR2 as FQNEAQ (reference sequence). Trimming removed 3 bases from V and 5 bases from J; junction bases left unmatched: 5. The CDR3 runs to 14 residues. CDR3 sequence: CASSLGTGGETQYF. For the CDR3, the DNA is TGTGCCAGCAGCTTGGGGACAGGAGGGGAGACCCAGTACTTC.

This clonotype was seen only a few times. V usage is TRBV19 and J usage is TRBJ2-3; no clear D gene. This CDR3 is 15 amino acids long. V lost 3 bases and J lost 1, with 11 bases in between. CDR1 is LNHDA and CDR2 is SQIVND in the germline V gene (reference sequence). As DNA, the CDR3 is TGTGCCAGTAGTATTTCTAGAATGGGCACAGATACGCAGTATTTT. This gives the protein CASSISRMGTDTQYF.

This clonotype was detected only a few times. The genes are TRBV5-1 and TRBJ2-1; D might be TRBD1 (6 bases). V lost 6 bases, J lost 6 bases, and 19 bases lay in between. The germline V gene encodes CDR1 SGHRS and CDR2 YFSETQ. The CDR3 spans 15 residues. The CDR3 coding sequence is TGCGCCAGCACCGAGATCGTGGGACAACTCAATGAGCAGTTCTTC. The encoded protein is CASTEIVGQLNEQFF.

This clonotype occurred a few times. The chain couples TRBV12-3 or TRBV12-4 to TRBJ1-4; D unclear. CDR3 length: 13 residues. V was cut by 6 bases and J by 6 bases, with 11 bases left in between. CDR3 bases: TGTGCCAGCAGCCGAAAATTAGATGAAAAACTGTTTTTT. This sequence encodes CASSRKLDEKLFF.

The chain employs TRBV7-9 and TRBJ2-7; the match to TRBD2 covers 9 bases. The CDR3 contains 15 residues. V lost 1 base to trimming and J lost 4 bases; unmatched junction nucleotides: 5. Germline V gene sequence: CDR1 SEHNR, CDR2 FQNEAQ (reference sequence). CDR3 residues: CASSLGVSGSYEQYF. The DNA for the CDR3 is TGTGCCAGCAGCTTAGGAGTTAGCGGGAGTTACGAGCAGTACTTC.

This clonotype was seen more than once but under ten times. The chain joins TRBV7-9 to TRBJ2-1; the match to TRBD2 covers 9 bases. The CDR3 totals 17 residues. J was trimmed by 5 bases and V by 4 bases; bases with no gene match: 12. Looked up from germline, CDR1 is SEHNR and CDR2 is FQNEAQ (reference sequence). The CDR3 loop is CASSSHPLAGLDNEQFF. The CDR3 DNA follows: TGTGCCAGCAGCTCACACCCTCTAGCGGGATTGGACAATGAGCAGTTCTTC.

Only a few counts were recorded for this clonotype. The chain recombines TRBV24-1 with TRBJ2-5, with D unclear. The CDR3 contains 15 residues. With 4 bases removed from V and 2 bases from J, the gap between germline ends came to 13 bases. Germline V gene lookup returns CDR1 KGHDR and CDR2 SFDVKD. The CDR3 nucleotides read TGTGCCACCAGTGAATCCTCGCTCCTTCAAGAGACCCAGTACTTC. Translated: CATSESSLLQETQYF.

This clonotype has just a few counts. The V call is TRBV19, the J call TRBJ2-3; D is uncertain. V was shortened by 9 bases and J by 6 bases, with 10 bases between the two germline ends. Germline values: CDR1 LNHDA, CDR2 SQIVND (reference sequence). The CDR3 consists of 11 residues. The CDR3 nucleotides are TGTGCCAGCCAAAATGTGGATACGCAGTATTTT. Translation gives CASQNVDTQYF. Drawing the rest from reference TRBV19 and TRBJ2-3, the complete variable domain is DGGITQSPKYLFRKEGQNVTLSCEQNLNHDAMYWYRQDPGQGLRLIYYSQIVNDFQKGDIAEGYSVSREKKESFPLTVTSAQKNPTAFYLCASQNVDTQYFGPGTRLTVL.

This clonotype was seen repeatedly, ten times or more. This chain links TRBV12-3 or TRBV12-4 with TRBJ1-3, with D tentatively TRBD1 (5 bases). This CDR3 is 14 amino acids long. V shed 3 bases and J shed 4 bases, with 10 bases lying between them. The CDR3 coding sequence is TGTGCCAGCAGTTTCTGGGGCCCCGGAAACACCATATATTTT. This sequence encodes CASSFWGPGNTIYF.

Only a few counts were recorded for this clonotype. J is TRBJ2-7 and V is TRBV25-1; no clear D. V was cut by 5 bases and J by 1 base, with 9 bases left in between. The CDR3 consists of 13 residues. Germline V gene lookup returns CDR1 MGHDK and CDR2 SYGVNS. The CDR3 is CASSRIASYEQYF. The CDR3 coding sequence is TGTGCCAGCAGTCGTATAGCATCCTACGAGCAGTACTTC.

There are a few counts of this clonotype. An end of the junction differs from the germline gene, which may be a read error. The chain has TRBV5-5 and TRBJ2-7; no firm D call. The CDR3 spans 14 residues. Germline CDR1 SGHKS, CDR2 YYEKEE (reference sequence). This CDR3 is CASSLGVHSNEQYF. In DNA, the CDR3 is TGTGCCAGCAGCTTGGGCGTTCACTCCAACGAGCAGTACTTC.

This clonotype was detected only a few times. This chain joins TRBV5-1 and TRBJ2-2; D is unresolved. This CDR3 has 17 amino acids. V shed 0 bases and J shed 1 base, with 13 bases lying between them. The germline V gene has CDR1 SGHRS and CDR2 YFSETQ. The CDR3, as DNA: TGCGCCAGCAGCTTGGCCTGGCCCCGCTTGAACACCGGGGAGCTGTTTTTT. The encoded protein is CASSLAWPRLNTGELFF.